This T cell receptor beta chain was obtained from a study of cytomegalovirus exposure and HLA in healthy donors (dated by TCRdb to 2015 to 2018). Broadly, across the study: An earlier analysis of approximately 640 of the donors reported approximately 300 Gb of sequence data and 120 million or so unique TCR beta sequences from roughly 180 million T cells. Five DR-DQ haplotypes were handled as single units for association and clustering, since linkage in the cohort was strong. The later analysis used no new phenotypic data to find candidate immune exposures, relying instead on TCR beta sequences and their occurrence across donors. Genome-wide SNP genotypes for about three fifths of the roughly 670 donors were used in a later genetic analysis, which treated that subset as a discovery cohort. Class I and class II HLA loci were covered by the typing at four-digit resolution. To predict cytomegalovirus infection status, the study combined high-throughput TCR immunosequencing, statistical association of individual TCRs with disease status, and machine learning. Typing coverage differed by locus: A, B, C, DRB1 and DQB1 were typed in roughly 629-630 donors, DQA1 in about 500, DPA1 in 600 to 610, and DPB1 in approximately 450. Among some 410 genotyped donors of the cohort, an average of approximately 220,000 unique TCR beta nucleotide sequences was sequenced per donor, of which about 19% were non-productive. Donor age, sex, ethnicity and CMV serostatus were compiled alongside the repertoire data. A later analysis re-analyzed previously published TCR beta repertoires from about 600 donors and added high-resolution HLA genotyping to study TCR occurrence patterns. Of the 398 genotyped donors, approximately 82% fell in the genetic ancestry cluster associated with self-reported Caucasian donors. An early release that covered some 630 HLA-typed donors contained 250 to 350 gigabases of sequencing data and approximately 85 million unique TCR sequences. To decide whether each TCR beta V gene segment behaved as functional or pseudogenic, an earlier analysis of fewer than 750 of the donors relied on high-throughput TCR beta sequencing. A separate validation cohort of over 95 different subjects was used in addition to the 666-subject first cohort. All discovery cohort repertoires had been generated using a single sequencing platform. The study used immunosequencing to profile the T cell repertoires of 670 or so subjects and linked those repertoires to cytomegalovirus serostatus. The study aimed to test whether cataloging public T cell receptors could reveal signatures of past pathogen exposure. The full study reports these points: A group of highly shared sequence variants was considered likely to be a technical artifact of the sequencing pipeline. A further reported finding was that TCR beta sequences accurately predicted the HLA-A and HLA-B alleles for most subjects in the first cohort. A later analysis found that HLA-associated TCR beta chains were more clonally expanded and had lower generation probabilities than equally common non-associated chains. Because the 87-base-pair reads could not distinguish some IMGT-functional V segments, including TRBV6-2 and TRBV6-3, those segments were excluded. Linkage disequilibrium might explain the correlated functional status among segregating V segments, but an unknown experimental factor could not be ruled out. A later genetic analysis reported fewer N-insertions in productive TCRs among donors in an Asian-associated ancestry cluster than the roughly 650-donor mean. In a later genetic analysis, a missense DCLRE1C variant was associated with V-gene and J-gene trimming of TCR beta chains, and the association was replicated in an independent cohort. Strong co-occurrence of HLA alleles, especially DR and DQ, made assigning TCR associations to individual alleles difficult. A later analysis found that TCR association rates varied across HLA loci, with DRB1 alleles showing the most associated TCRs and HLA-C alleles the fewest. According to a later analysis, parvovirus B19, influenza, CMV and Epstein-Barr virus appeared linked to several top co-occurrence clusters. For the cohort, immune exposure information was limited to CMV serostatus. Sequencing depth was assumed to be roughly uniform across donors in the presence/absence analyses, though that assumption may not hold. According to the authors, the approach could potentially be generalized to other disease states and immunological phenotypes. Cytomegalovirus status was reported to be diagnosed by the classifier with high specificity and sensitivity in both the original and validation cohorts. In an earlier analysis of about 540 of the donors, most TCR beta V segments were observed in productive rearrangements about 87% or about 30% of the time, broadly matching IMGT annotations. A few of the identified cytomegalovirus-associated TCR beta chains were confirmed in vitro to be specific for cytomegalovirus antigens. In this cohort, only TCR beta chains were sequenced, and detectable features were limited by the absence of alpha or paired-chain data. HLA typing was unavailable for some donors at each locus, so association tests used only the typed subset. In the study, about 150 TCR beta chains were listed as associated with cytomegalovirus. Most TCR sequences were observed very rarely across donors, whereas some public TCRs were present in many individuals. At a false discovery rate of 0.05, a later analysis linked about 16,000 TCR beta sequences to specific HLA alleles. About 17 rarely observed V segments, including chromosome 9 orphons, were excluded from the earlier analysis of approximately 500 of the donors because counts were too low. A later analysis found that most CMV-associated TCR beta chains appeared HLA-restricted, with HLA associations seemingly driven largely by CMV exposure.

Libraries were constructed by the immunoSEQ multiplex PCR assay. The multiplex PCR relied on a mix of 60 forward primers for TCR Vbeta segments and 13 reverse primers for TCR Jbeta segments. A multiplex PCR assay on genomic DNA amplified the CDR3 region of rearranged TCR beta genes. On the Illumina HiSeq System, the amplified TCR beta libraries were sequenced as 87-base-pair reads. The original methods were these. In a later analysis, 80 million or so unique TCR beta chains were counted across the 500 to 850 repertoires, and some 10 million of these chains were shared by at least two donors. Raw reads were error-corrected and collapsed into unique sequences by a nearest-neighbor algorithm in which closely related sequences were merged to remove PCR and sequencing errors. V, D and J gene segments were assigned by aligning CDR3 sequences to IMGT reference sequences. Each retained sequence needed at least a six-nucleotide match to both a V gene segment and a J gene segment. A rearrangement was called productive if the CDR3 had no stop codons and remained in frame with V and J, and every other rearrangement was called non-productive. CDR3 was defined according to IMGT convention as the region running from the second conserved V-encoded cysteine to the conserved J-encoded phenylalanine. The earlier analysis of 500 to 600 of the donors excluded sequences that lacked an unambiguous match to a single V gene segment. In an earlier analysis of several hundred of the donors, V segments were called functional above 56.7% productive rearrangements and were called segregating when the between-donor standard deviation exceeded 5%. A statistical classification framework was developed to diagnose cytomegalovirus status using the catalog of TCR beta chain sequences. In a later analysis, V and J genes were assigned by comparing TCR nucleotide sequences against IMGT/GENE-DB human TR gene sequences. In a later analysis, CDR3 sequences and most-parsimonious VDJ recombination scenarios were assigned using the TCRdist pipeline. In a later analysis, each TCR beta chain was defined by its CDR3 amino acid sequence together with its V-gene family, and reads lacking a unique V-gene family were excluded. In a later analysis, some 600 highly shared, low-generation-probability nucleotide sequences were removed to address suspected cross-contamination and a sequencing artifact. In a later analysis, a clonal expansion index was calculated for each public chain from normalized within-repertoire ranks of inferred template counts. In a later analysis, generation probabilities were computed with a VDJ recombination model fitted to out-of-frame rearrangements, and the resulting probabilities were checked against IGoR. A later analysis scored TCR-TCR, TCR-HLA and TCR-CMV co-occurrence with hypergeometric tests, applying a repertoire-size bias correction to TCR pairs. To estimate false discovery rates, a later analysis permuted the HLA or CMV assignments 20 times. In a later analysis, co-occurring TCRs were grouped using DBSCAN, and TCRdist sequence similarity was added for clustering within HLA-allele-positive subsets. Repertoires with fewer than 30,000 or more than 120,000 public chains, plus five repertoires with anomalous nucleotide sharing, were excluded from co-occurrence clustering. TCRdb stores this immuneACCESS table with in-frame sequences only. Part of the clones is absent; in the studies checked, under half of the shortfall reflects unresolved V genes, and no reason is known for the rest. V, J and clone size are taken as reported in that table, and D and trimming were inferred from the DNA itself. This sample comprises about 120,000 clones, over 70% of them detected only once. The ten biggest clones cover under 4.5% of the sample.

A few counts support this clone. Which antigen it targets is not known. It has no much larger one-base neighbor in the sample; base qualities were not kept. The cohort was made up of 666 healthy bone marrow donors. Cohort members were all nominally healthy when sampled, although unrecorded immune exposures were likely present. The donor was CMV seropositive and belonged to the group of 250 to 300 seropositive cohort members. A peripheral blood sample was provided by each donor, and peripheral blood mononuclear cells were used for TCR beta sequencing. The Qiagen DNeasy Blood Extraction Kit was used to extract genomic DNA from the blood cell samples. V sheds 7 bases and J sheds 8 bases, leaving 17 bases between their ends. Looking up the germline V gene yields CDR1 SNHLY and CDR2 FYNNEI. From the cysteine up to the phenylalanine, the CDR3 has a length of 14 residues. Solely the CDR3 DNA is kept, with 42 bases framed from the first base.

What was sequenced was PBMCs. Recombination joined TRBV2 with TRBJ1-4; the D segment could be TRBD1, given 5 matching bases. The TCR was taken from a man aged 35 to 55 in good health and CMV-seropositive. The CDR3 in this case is CASKGQGLGEKLFF. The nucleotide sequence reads TGTGCCAGCAAGGGGCAGGGACTAGGCGAAAAACTGTTTTTT.